What follows is one TCR beta chain and its context. The antigen it binds to is not known. The record has no base qualities; no much larger clone is one base away. The Qiagen DNeasy kit was used to extract genomic DNA both from unsorted PBMCs and from the negatively selected CD4+ and CD8+ fractions. TCR beta CDR3 regions were subjected to amplification by immunoSEQ multiplex PCR with primers that anneal to V and J segments. A synthetic immune receptor repertoire was used to minimize amplification bias, and any residual bias was removed computationally once sequencing was done. For the original study's pipeline: Custom Python scripts were used to quantify repertoire diversity as the Shannon entropy index. The unsorted, CD4+ and CD8+ repertoires were each analyzed separately, with the exception of combined analyses, where CD4+ and CD8+ sequences were merged in silico. The immuneACCESS repertoire file appears here via TCRdb, limited to in-frame rearrangements. These files lack a portion of the clones; in checked studies, under half of the deficit traces to unresolved V genes, and the cause of the others is not known. V and J calls and clone size are copied from that table; D and trimming were computed from the DNA. This sample holds about 3,300 clones; roughly 84% were observed only once. The ten largest clones capture about 2.6% of the sample.

CDR1 SNHLY and CDR2 FYNNEI are derived from the germline V gene. The cysteine opens and the phenylalanine closes a CDR3 of 14 amino acids. The only DNA kept is the CDR3, 42 bases in frame from the first base. V is trimmed back by 7 bases and J by 7 bases, and the junction contains 7 bases that no gene match accounts for. The entry originates in a study of PD-1 blockade in classical Hodgkin lymphoma (dated by TCRdb to the early 2020s). Background on the whole study: A peripheral blood immune signature of response to PD-1 blockade in classical Hodgkin lymphoma was defined using TCR beta sequencing and CyTOF. Study-wide findings and limitations: Baseline TCR diversity was reported to be lower in newly diagnosed patients than in healthy donors and to be lower still in relapsed/refractory patients. The study covered only a single clinical trial cohort, and the causes of the repertoire differences, possibly disease activity or prior therapy, were still not defined.

Reading the label with the study, this specimen's time point is: newly diagnosed, previously untreated cHL patient sample. Using a Miltenyi CD4+ T cell isolation kit, CD4+ T cells were purified from thawed PBMCs through magnetic negative selection. As a comparison group for the relapsed/refractory trial patients, PBMCs were sequenced from patients with newly diagnosed, previously untreated classical Hodgkin lymphoma. Peripheral blood was collected in 8 mL Vacutainer Cell Preparation Tubes, from which PBMCs were isolated by centrifugation and then cryopreserved. Purified CD4+ and CD8+ fractions were prepared only for cases with an additional available PBMC sample. Magnetically labelled cells were removed on LS columns in a quadroMACS separator, and the flow-through was collected as the purified fraction.

The sample was CD4+ T cells from blood. The clonotype comes from a human donor with classical Hodgkin lymphoma. This chain joins TRBV2 to TRBJ2-2, with TRBD1 matching 9 junction bases. The CDR3 in this case is CASTLTGGGGELFF. At the DNA level, the sequence is TGTGCCAGCACCCTCACAGGGGGCGGCGGGGAGCTGTTTTTT.